The rows below give T cell receptor beta chains drawn from one sample of a study of tumor-infiltrating lymphocytes in primary liver carcinoma. From the multiplex PCR reads, TCRdb called clonotypes with MiXCR, one entry per CDR3 protein. The sample consists of about 54,000 distinct CDR3 sequences, about 68% of them appearing once. The sequencing input was liver tumor tissue from sampling region 2. These receptors came from a middle-aged man with primary liver carcinoma and hepatitis B virus infection. Each CDR3 is given with its conserved first and last residue. A D gene is named only where the DNA matches it firmly. Size is stated for part of the rows, as once, few or many counts, or as a class when the clone is expanded.

size	V	D	J	length	CDR3	DNA
-	TRBV13	TRBD2	TRBJ2-7	18	CASSAPGLAGHSSYEQYF	TGCGCCAGCAGCGCCCCGGGACTAGCGGGTCATAGCTCCTACGAGCAGTACTTC
-	TRBV19	-	TRBJ1-4	15	CASSIEVRPDEKLFF	TGTGCCAGTAGTATTGAGGTCCGTCCGGATGAAAAACTGTTTTTT
many	TRBV10-3	-	TRBJ2-7	12	CAISESKGEQYF	TGTGCCATCAGTGAGTCAAAGGGCGAGCAGTACTTC
-	TRBV5-6	TRBD1	TRBJ1-5	17	CPSSLGQEGGSNQPQHF	TGTCCCAGCAGCCTTGGACAGGAGGGGGGTAGCAATCAGCCCCAGCATTTT
-	TRBV10-1	-	TRBJ2-1	14	CASSNRCSYNVQFF	TGCGCCAGCAGCAACAGATGCTCCTACAATGTGCAGTTCTTC
-	TRBV6-1	-	TRBJ2-7	15	CASTSRRGAIFEQYF	TGTGCCAGCACCTCTCGAAGGGGGGCGATATTCGAGCAGTACTTC
-	TRBV4-1	-	TRBJ2-7	16	CASSQALVTVAYEQYF	TGCGCCAGCAGCCAGGCCCTCGTGACGGTAGCCTACGAGCAGTACTTC
-	TRBV2	TRBD2	TRBJ2-7	15	CASSSTSGSSYEQYF	TGTGCCAGCAGTTCAACTAGCGGGAGCTCCTACGAGCAGTACTTC
-	TRBV29-1	TRBD2	TRBJ2-2	14	CSIKTSGRHGELFF	TGCAGCATTAAAACTAGCGGGAGGCACGGGGAGCTGTTTTTT
-	TRBV5-1	-	TRBJ2-1	15	CANSLFRGGINEQFF	TGCGCCAACAGCCTCTTCAGGGGAGGTATAAATGAGCAGTTCTTC
-	TRBV20-1	TRBD1	TRBJ2-1	14	CSARQGSSYNEQFF	TGCAGTGCTCGACAGGGGTCCTCCTACAATGAGCAGTTCTTC
-	TRBV5-8	TRBD1	TRBJ1-5	13	CASSTDRGRPQHF	TGTGCCAGCAGCACTGACAGGGGTCGGCCCCAGCATTTT
many	TRBV12-3/TRBV12-4	-	TRBJ1-5	16	CASSFEGNRVYQPQHF	TGTGCCAGCAGTTTTGAAGGGAACAGGGTCTATCAGCCCCAGCATTTT
-	TRBV29-1	-	TRBJ1-2	12	CSVEVGGYGYSF	TGCAGCGTTGAAGTTGGTGGATATGGCTACTCCTTC
-	TRBV6-1	-	TRBJ2-2	16	CARSQVRRSNTRELFF	TGTGCCAGGAGCCAGGTTAGGCGGTCGAACACCAGGGAGCTGTTTTTT
-	TRBV6-5	-	TRBJ1-5	13	CAGSYRLKHPQHF	TGTGCCGGCAGTTACAGGTTAAAGCATCCCCAGCATTTT
-	TRBV4-1	-	TRBJ2-7	16	CAGNPDRSSRPYEQYF	TGCGCCGGCAACCCCGACCGGTCGAGCAGACCTTACGAGCAGTACTTC
many	TRBV2	-	TRBJ2-7	13	CASSEETYYEQYF	TGTGCCAGCTCCGAGGAGACGTACTACGAGCAGTACTTC
-	TRBV20-1	-	TRBJ2-7	12	CSASEGRHEQYF	TGCAGTGCTAGTGAGGGGAGGCACGAGCAGTACTTC
-	TRBV12-3/TRBV12-4	-	TRBJ2-2	15	CASTLEHGATGELFF	TGTGCCAGCACTTTGGAACATGGTGCGACCGGGGAGCTGTTTTTC
-	TRBV6-5	-	TRBJ1-1	13	CASSYPHKSEAFF	TGTGCCAGCAGTTACCCACACAAGAGTGAAGCTTTCTTC
-	TRBV11-2	-	TRBJ2-1	14	CASIRTGTINEQFF	TGTGCCAGCATCCGGACAGGGACTATCAATGAGCAGTTCTTC
once	TRBV30	-	TRBJ1-1	13	CAWSRRENTEALF	TGTGCCTGGAGCCGCCGGGAGAACACTGAAGCTCTCTTT
-	TRBV6-6	-	TRBJ2-7	16	CASNSRTDGSSYEQYF	TGTGCCAGCAATTCCCGCACGGACGGGAGCTCCTATGAGCAGTACTTC
-	TRBV7-9	-	TRBJ2-7	16	CASSLAAGRALREKYF	TGTGCCAGCAGCTTAGCGGCGGGCCGGGCCTTGCGCGAGAAGTACTTC
-	TRBV12-3/TRBV12-4	TRBD2	TRBJ2-1	14	CANSLGLAYNEQFF	TGCGCCAACAGTTTAGGACTAGCCTACAATGAGCAGTTCTTC
-	TRBV7-3	TRBD1	TRBJ2-3	15	CASSYGQGVWDTQYF	TGTGCCAGCAGCTATGGACAGGGGGTATGGGATACACAGTATTTT
-	TRBV6-5	TRBD2	TRBJ2-1	15	CASRYRLAAHNEQFF	TGTGCCAGCAGATATAGACTAGCGGCGCACAATGAACAGTTCTTC
medium-sized	TRBV7-9	-	TRBJ2-7	13	CASSPSSSYEQYF	TGTGCCAGCAGCCCGTCTAGCTCCTACGAGCAGTACTTC
-	TRBV11-2	-	TRBJ1-3	13	CAPAQVSGNTIYF	TGTGCCCCAGCCCAGGTATCTGGAAACACCATATATTTT
-	TRBV4-1	TRBD1	TRBJ2-1	16	CASSRSQGARKDEQFF	TGCGCCAGCAGCCGTTCCCAGGGGGCGCGTAAGGATGAGCAGTTCTTC
-	TRBV19	TRBD1	TRBJ2-2	17	CASSATDRVFATRELVF	TGTGCCAGTAGTGCGACGGACAGGGTGTTCGCCACCAGGGAGCTGGTTTTT
few	TRBV12-3/TRBV12-4	-	TRBJ1-5	16	CASSSLSGSATDMQHF	TGTGCCAGCAGTTCCCTAAGCGGGAGCGCTACAGATATGCAGCATTTT
-	TRBV6-5	-	TRBJ1-2	16	CTNSPHGRDGNYGYTF	TGTACCAACAGCCCCCACGGCCGGGACGGTAACTATGGCTACACCTTC
-	TRBV4-1	-	TRBJ1-4	16	CASSPPSRGTSEKLFF	TGCGCCAGCAGCCCACCCTCGAGGGGGACAAGCGAAAAACTGTTTTTT
few	TRBV7-3	-	TRBJ2-3	17	CASSGERNFQTTDTQYF	TGTGCCAGCAGCGGCGAGCGAAACTTCCAGACCACAGATACGCAGTATTTT
-	TRBV12-5	-	TRBJ2-2	16	CASGFSGVSNTGEMFF	TGCGCTAGTGGTTTCTCCGGGGTATCGAACACCGGGGAGATGTTTTTT
-	TRBV11-2	-	TRBJ1-1	17	CASSRLGGEGFCTEAFF	TGTGCCAGCAGCCGATTGGGGGGAGAGGGGTTCTGCACTGAAGCTTTCTTT
-	TRBV12-3/TRBV12-4	-	TRBJ2-1	14	CASSTRDSDGEQSF	TGTGCCAGCAGCACCCGGGACTCGGACGGTGAGCAGTCCTTC
-	TRBV11-2	-	TRBJ1-2	14	CANREWDTTYGYTF	TGTGCCAACAGGGAGTGGGACACCACCTATGGCTACACCTTC
-	TRBV7-9	-	TRBJ2-1	15	CAYSANEGSYNEQFF	TGTGCCTACAGCGCTAACGAGGGGAGCTACAATGAGCAGTTCTTC
-	TRBV7-9	-	TRBJ2-2	14	CAGSLGTNTEELFF	TGTGCCGGCAGCTTAGGGACAAACACCGAGGAGCTGTTTTTT
-	TRBV6-5	-	TRBJ2-1	13	CASDTRGVNEQFF	TGTGCCAGCGATACCCGGGGCGTCAATGAGCAGTTCTTC
-	TRBV10-2	TRBD2	TRBJ2-1	15	CASTIAGGGLSEQFF	TGTGCCAGCACTATAGCGGGAGGAGGTCTCAGTGAGCAGTTCTTC
many	TRBV6-1	-	TRBJ2-7	11	CASSPYPEQYF	TGTGCCAGCAGTCCCTATCCCGAGCAGTACTTC
-	TRBV11-2	-	TRBJ2-4	12	CDSSIDKGIRYF	TGTGACAGCAGCATCGACAAGGGCATTCGGTACTTC
-	TRBV29-1	-	TRBJ1-4	11	CSVEVEQKLFF	TGCAGCGTTGAGGTGGAGCAAAAACTGTTTTTT
-	TRBV4-2	-	TRBJ1-1	14	CASNQDQRYTEAFF	TGTGCCAGCAACCAAGACCAGAGGTACACTGAAGCTTTCTTT
many	TRBV6-6	-	TRBJ1-4	15	CASSTGSGSNEKLFF	TGTGCCAGCAGTACGGGCTCCGGCTCTAATGAAAAACTGTTTTTT
many	TRBV28	-	TRBJ2-3	16	CASSLSAGSITDTQYF	TGTGCCAGCAGTTTATCGGCAGGCTCGATCACAGATACGCAGTATTTT